These T cell receptor beta chains were read from a single sample in a study of blood T cell repertoires in COVID-19. Clones were read by immunoSEQ multiplex PCR, and TCRdb kept only the in-frame ones, dropping some. The sample lists more than 110,000 clones, around nine tenths occurring once. The sample was peripheral blood. Receptor source: a woman aged 40 to 50 with acute or convalescent COVID-19. Each CDR3 is given with its conserved first and last residue. The D gene is left open where the match is weak. Clone size is given for some rows only: seen once, a few or many times, or a class if the clone is expanded.

D: TRBD2; size: .; J: TRBJ2-3; V: TRBV7-3; DNA: TGTGCCAGCAGCTTAGGAACCGGAGAGGGAAGCGGGAGGCTGTATACGCAGTATTTT; CDR3: CASSLGTGEGSGRLYTQYF
D: .; size: .; J: TRBJ1-2; V: TRBV27; DNA: TGTGCCAGCAGTTCCCGGGGGGGCTATGGCTACACCTTC; CDR3: CASSSRGGYGYTF
D: TRBD1; size: .; J: TRBJ2-2; V: TRBV11-3; DNA: TGTGCCAGCAGCTTATTTACAGGGGCCGGGGAGCTGTTTTTT; CDR3: CASSLFTGAGELFF
D: .; size: few; J: TRBJ1-1; V: TRBV5-1; DNA: TGCGCCAGCAGCCCGGACAGTTTCACTGAAGCTTTCTTT; CDR3: CASSPDSFTEAFF
D: TRBD2; size: .; J: TRBJ2-3; V: TRBV12-3/TRBV12-4; DNA: TGTGCCACCTCTAGCGGCTTCACAGATACGCAGTATTTT; CDR3: CATSSGFTDTQYF
D: TRBD1; size: few; J: TRBJ2-7; V: TRBV7-9; DNA: TGTGCCAGCAGCACTACGGGACAGGGTCCCGAGCAGTACTTC; CDR3: CASSTTGQGPEQYF
D: TRBD1; size: .; J: TRBJ1-1; V: TRBV6-5; DNA: TGTGCCAGCGGGGCCCCGGGACAGGGGGCTGCTTTCTTT; CDR3: CASGAPGQGAAFF
D: TRBD1; size: .; J: TRBJ1-5; V: TRBV4-2; DNA: TGTGCCAGCAGCCAAACCGGACAGGCGACACGTTATAGCAATCAGCCCCAGCATTTT; CDR3: CASSQTGQATRYSNQPQHF
D: TRBD1; size: .; J: TRBJ2-5; V: TRBV3-1/TRBV3-2; DNA: TGTGCCAGCAGCCAAGATCTAACAGGGGTAGAGACCCAGTACTTC; CDR3: CASSQDLTGVETQYF
D: TRBD1; size: .; J: TRBJ2-2; V: TRBV18; DNA: TGTGCCAGCTCACCAGGGACAGGGGGCCTCACCGGGGAGCTGTTTTTT; CDR3: CASSPGTGGLTGELFF
D: .; size: .; J: TRBJ1-6; V: TRBV3-1/TRBV3-2; DNA: TGTGCCAGCAGCCAAGGTATGAGACTCTCCTATAATTCACCCCTCCACTTT; CDR3: CASSQGMRLSYNSPLHF
D: .; size: .; J: TRBJ1-3; V: TRBV29-1; DNA: TGCAGCGTTGAAAGAGGGCCAGGAAACACCATATATTTT; CDR3: CSVERGPGNTIYF
D: TRBD2; size: .; J: TRBJ2-3; V: TRBV7-2; DNA: TGTGCCAGCAGCTTAGTGTCTAGCGGGAGGGATACGCAGTATTTT; CDR3: CASSLVSSGRDTQYF
D: .; size: .; J: TRBJ1-2; V: TRBV7-9; DNA: TGTGCCAGCAGCCTAGTTAGCTCCTATGGCTACACCTTC; CDR3: CASSLVSSYGYTF
D: .; size: .; J: TRBJ1-6; V: TRBV5-6; DNA: TGTGCCAGCAGGGGTTGGCAGGGAGGGTCACCCCTCCACTTT; CDR3: CASRGWQGGSPLHF
D: .; size: .; J: TRBJ1-3; V: TRBV4-1; DNA: TGCGCCAGCAGCCGGCTCGTAATGGCTGGAAACACCATATATTTT; CDR3: CASSRLVMAGNTIYF
D: TRBD1; size: .; J: TRBJ1-2; V: TRBV23-1; DNA: TGCGCCAGCACTCGGGACAGCGAACTCGAGGGGTATGGCTACACCTTC; CDR3: CASTRDSELEGYGYTF
D: TRBD2; size: few; J: TRBJ2-1; V: TRBV4-3; DNA: TGCGCCAGCAGCCGGGCCCTGGGGGGGAGCTCCTACAATGAGCAGTTCTTC; CDR3: CASSRALGGSSYNEQFF
D: TRBD1; size: .; J: TRBJ2-2; V: TRBV27; DNA: TGTGCCAGCAGTAGGACAGGTACCACCGGGGAGCTGTTTTTT; CDR3: CASSRTGTTGELFF
D: .; size: once; J: TRBJ1-5; V: TRBV5-8; DNA: TGTGCCAGCAGCTTGAAGGGGTATAGCAATCAGCCCCAGCATTTT; CDR3: CASSLKGYSNQPQHF
D: TRBD1; size: .; J: TRBJ1-1; V: TRBV27; DNA: TGTGCCAGCCAGGACAGGGCGGGGATGAACACTGAAGCTTTCTTT; CDR3: CASQDRAGMNTEAFF
D: TRBD1; size: .; J: TRBJ1-4; V: TRBV18; DNA: TGTGCCAGCTCACTTACAGGGGCCTGGGGATCAACTAATGAAAAACTGTTTTTT; CDR3: CASSLTGAWGSTNEKLFF
D: .; size: .; J: TRBJ2-7; V: TRBV12-5; DNA: TGTGCTAGTGGTTTGGGGGGGGCCTACGAGCAGTACTTC; CDR3: CASGLGGAYEQYF
D: TRBD1; size: .; J: TRBJ1-4; V: TRBV4-2; DNA: TGTGCCAGCAGCCAAGGACAGGGGGGGAATGAAAAACTGTTTTTT; CDR3: CASSQGQGGNEKLFF